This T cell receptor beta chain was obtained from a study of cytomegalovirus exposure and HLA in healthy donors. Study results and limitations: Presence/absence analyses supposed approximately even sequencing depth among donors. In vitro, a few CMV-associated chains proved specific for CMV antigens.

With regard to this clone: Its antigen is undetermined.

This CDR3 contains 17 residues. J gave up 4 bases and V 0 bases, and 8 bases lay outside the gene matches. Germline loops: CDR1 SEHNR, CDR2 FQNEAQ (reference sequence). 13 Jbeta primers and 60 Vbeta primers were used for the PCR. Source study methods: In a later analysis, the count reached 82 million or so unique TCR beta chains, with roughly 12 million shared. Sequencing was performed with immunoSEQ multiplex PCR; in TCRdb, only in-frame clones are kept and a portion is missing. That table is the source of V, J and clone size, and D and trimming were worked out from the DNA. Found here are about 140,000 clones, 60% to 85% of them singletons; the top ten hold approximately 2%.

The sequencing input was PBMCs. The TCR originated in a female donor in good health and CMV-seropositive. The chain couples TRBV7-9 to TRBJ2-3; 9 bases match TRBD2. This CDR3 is CASSLAAGGRAPDTQYF. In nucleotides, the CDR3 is TGTGCCAGCAGCTTAGCCGCGGGCGGGAGGGCCCCAGATACGCAGTATTTT.